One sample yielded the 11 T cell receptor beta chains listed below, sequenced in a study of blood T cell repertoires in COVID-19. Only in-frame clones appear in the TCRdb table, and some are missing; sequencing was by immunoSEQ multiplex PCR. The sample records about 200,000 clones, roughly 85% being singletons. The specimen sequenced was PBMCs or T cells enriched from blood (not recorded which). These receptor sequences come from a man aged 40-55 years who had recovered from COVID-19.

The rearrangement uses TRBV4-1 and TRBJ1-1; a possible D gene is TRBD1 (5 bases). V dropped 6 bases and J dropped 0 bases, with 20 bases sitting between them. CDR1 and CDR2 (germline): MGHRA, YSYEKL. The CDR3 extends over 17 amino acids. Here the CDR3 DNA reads TGCGCCAGCAGATCCCCCAGTAGGGGATTCATGAACACTGAAGCTTTCTTT. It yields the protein CASRSPSRGFMNTEAFF.

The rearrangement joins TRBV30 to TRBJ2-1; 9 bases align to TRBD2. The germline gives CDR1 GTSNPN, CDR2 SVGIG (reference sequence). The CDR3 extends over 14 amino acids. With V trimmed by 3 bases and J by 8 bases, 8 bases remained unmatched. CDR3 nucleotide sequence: TGTGCCTGGAGCTGGACTAGCGATTGGGATGAGCAGTTCTTC. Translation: CAWSWTSDWDEQFF.

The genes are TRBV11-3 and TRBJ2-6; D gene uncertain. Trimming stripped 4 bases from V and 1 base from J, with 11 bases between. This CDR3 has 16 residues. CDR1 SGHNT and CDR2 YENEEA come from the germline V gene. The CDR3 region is CASSSRTGSGANVLTF. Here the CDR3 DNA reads TGTGCCAGCAGCTCAAGAACGGGTTCTGGGGCCAACGTCCTGACTTTC.

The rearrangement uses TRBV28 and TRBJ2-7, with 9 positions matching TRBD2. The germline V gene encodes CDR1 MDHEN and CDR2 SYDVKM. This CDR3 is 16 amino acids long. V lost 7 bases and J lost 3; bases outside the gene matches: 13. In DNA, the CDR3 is TGTGCCAGCACCCTGCGGGGGGGGTCGGGGTTCTACGAGCAGTACTTC. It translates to CASTLRGGSGFYEQYF.

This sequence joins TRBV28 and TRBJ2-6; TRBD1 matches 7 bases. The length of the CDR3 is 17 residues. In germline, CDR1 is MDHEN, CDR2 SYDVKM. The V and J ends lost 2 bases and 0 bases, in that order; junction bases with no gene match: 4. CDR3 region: CASSLQGQYSGANVLTF. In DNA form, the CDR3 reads TGTGCCAGCAGTTTACAGGGACAGTACTCTGGGGCCAACGTCCTGACTTTC.

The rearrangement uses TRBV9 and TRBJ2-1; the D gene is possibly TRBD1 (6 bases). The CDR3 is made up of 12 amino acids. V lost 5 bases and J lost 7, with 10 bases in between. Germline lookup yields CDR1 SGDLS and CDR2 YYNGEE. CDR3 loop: CASRGAGNEQFF. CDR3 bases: TGTGCCAGCAGGGGGGCAGGGAATGAGCAGTTCTTC.

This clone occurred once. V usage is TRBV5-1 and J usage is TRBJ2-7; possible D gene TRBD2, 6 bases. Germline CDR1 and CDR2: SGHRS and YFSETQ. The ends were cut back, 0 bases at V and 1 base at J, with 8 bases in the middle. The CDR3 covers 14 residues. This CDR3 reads CASSLERASYEQYF. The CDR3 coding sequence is TGCGCCAGCAGCTTGGAGCGGGCTTCCTACGAGCAGTACTTC.

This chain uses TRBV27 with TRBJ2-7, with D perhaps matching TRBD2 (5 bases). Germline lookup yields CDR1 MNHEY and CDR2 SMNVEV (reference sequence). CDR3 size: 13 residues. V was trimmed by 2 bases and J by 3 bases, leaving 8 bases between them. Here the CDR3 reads CASSLNGDYEQYF. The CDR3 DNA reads TGTGCCAGCAGTTTAAACGGGGACTACGAGCAGTACTTC.

This CDR3 is CASSLIQGGTEAFF. For the CDR3, the DNA is TGTGCCAGCAGCTTAATACAGGGTGGGACTGAAGCTTTCTTT. The rearrangement uses TRBV7-9 and TRBJ1-1, with D possibly being TRBD1 (6 bases). In germline, CDR1 is SEHNR, CDR2 FQNEAQ (reference sequence). CDR3 length: 14 residues. V lost 2 bases and J 5 bases, leaving 12 bases between the germline ends.

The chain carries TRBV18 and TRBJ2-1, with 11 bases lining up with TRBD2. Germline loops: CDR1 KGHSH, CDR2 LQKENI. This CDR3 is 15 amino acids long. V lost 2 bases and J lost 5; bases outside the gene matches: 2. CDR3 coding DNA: TGTGCCAGCTCACCAAAGACTAGCGGGGACAATGAGCAGTTCTTC. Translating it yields CASSPKTSGDNEQFF.

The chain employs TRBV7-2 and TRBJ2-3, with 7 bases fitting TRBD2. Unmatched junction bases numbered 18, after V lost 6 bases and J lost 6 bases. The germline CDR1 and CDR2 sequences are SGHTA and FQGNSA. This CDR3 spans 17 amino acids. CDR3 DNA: TGTGCCAGCAGACGACCGGGTCTGGCGGGAGCAGGGGATACGCAGTATTTT. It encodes CASRRPGLAGAGDTQYF.